This T cell receptor beta chain derives from a study of vaccination effects on CD4 cells after COVID-19. Notes on this clone: Its antigen is still unknown.

Per germline, CDR1 WNHNN and CDR2 SYGVQD (reference sequence). V lost 10 bases to trimming and J lost 5 bases, with 15 bases between them. The CDR3 totals 12 residues. Sequencing used immunoSEQ multiplex PCR; TCRdb keeps in-frame clones, though not all of them. The data show about 59,000 clones, just under 80% seen once. Study-wide points: The authors studied few convalescent patients and collected no early post-infection timepoints.

ViraFEST expansion of antigen-specific CD4+ T cells with viral peptide pools preceded sequencing. Investigators separated out CD4+ T cells once approximately 11 days of culture had passed. Everyone in the study got two shots of either the BNT162b2 or mRNA-1273 vaccine. Days 3 and 7 saw half the medium replaced with IL-2 medium. The specimen was CD4+ T cells from PBMCs cultured with HCoV-OC43 spike peptides, collected after COVID-19 vaccination. Subset here: HCoV-OC43 spike overlapping peptide pool stimulation. The chain couples TRBV10-1 to TRBJ2-7; no definite D call. This TCR was sampled from a human donor who received a COVID-19 vaccine. In DNA form, the CDR3 reads TGCGCCACTCACCCAAGGTCGGACGAGCAGTACGTC. Protein product: CATHPRSDEQYV.